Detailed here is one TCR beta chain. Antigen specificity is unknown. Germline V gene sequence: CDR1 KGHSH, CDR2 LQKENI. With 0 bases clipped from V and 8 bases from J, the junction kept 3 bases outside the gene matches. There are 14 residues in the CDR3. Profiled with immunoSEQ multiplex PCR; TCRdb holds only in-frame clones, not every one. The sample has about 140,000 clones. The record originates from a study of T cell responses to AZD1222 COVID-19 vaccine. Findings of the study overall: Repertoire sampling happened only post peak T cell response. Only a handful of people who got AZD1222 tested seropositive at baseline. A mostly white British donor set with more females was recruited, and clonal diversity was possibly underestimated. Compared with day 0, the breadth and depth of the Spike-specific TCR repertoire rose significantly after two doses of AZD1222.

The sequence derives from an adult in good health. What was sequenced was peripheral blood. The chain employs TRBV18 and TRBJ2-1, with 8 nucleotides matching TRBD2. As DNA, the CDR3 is TGTGCCAGCTCACCACCCAGCGGGGGTTATGAGCAGTTCTTC. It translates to CASSPPSGGYEQFF. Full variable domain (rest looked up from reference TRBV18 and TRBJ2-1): NAGVMQNPRHLVRRRGQEARLRCSPMKGHSHVYWYRQLPEEGLKFMVYLQKENIIDESGMPKERFSAEFPKEGPSILRIQQVVRGDSAAYFCASSPPSGGYEQFFGPGTRLTVL.